The entry that follows covers one TCR beta chain sequence. It lacks a known antigen. Qualities for individual bases were not recorded, and no much larger clone is one base off. The source of the sample is a study of blood T cells in healthy people across ages (dated by TCRdb to about 2015). In the study overall: In model experiments, template switching captured about one uniquely barcoded TCR beta cDNA molecule for every two T cells. The study measured age-related changes in TCR beta repertoire diversity using deep sequencing normalized with unique cDNA molecular identifiers. Four age groups were formed from the donors: young (average approximately 15 years), middle-aged (approximately 40), aged (roughly 59) and long-lived (about 75). The study analyzed two additional independent replicas of 1 million unique cDNA reads from the same blood draw for two donors, one aged 18 to 29 and one aged 80 or older. The research as a whole found: Estimates of total diversity based on one million sequenced T cells were regarded as lower bounds and as underestimates. The CMV infection status of donors was not known, potentially confounding age-related changes in expanded clonotypes. As age increased, observed TCR beta diversity per million T cells dropped in a roughly linear way, and a significant reduction was already evident by age roughly 40. Observed TCR beta diversity correlated strongly with the percentage of naive T cells measured by flow cytometry. The long-lived group showed more naive CD4+ T cells, fewer expanded clones and increased TCR diversity than the aged group, suggesting age selection. Conclusive comparison of naive and antigen-experienced compartments was prevented by the profiling of bulk unsorted PBMCs.

Receptors were amplified or captured by 5' RACE. TCRdb names Illumina HiSeq 2500 as the instrument used. A second roughly 7 to 12 cycle PCR used a sample-barcoded 5' primer and a J-beta primer mix. A template-switch 5' adaptor carrying 12 random nucleotides introduced a unique molecular identifier onto each TCR beta cDNA molecule. Each sample yielded at least 2.5 million CDR3-containing paired-end reads. The Mint cDNA synthesis kit, primed by a TRBC-specific oligonucleotide, was used to synthesize first-strand cDNA from all RNA. After uracil-DNA glycosylase treatment, a first 18-cycle PCR used universal primers M1SS and BC2_uni_R on all cDNA. The original methods were these. Normalization of each sample was performed by random selection of 1 million high-quality reads, each carrying a distinct molecular identifier. Reads with shared molecular identifiers were discarded instead of being binned into consensus sequences. CDR3 identification, clonotype clustering and error correction used MiTCR with a Q25 quality threshold and the strictest error-elimination algorithm. A nonparametric unseen species model using Euler transformation provided a lower-bound estimate of total TCR beta diversity. TCRdb's own reprocessing of the public reads used fastp at Q25 and MiXCR and kept productive beta chains. Rows are combined by CDR3 protein, so each entry shows the most common genes and DNA. The V and J calls, along with clone size, are taken from TCRdb and not from the paper's own processing. For this sample the table gives about 760,000 distinct CDR3 sequences, of which 25% were detected only once. Around 9.2% of the sample lies in the top ten.

CDR1 and CDR2, per the germline V gene (reference sequence), are DFQATT and SNEGSKA. Relative to germline, V is 3 bases shorter and J is 4 bases shorter, with 15 bases between their ends. Measured from the cysteine to the phenylalanine, the CDR3 is 14 residues long. Of the read, only the CDR3 DNA is kept; its 42 bases are in frame from base 1. The donors were a few dozen Caucasian individuals from Russia, aged about 6 to 100 years, who were systemically healthy. Each donor gave 8 to 10 milliliters of peripheral blood, collected into EDTA-treated Vacutainer tubes. Ficoll-Paque density-gradient centrifugation was used to isolate PBMCs, with at least 7 million per sample. Total RNA, at least 6 micrograms per sample, was extracted from PBMCs with Trizol reagent. Naive CD45RAhigh/CD27high T cell percentages were measured by flow cytometry on a PBMC aliquot from every donor. These records were also assigned to another study, of T cells of mothers and their children. The second study, in turn, reports: Nine systemically healthy Caucasian individuals, comprising three mothers and their six children, were included as donors. cDNA synthesis consumed the entire amount of extracted RNA, loaded at about 1.6 ug RNA in each 15 ul reaction. Sample barcodes and 2-4 random nucleotides were added via the M1S primer in the second PCR. Over 8.5 million TCR beta CDR3 reads came from each mother, compared with some 3 million reads from each child. TCR recombination output is similarly shaped by thymic selection in related and unrelated pairs, with a minor effect exerted by inherited differences. Normalized repertoire overlap was always found to be slightly, but never significantly, higher in related mother-child pairs than in unrelated mother-child pairs. No persistent microchimeric T cell clones were found, with a detection sensitivity of around 100 clones per million clonotypes. Deep NGS was used in the study to compare the TCR beta repertoires of mothers and children and to look for features that separate related mother-child pairs from unrelated individuals. On average, the children were about 12 +/- 4 years old, while the mothers were 40 +/- 4 years old. After adapter ligation was performed with NEBNext reagents, the libraries were sequenced on an Illumina HiSeq 2000 with 100+100 nt paired-end reads. To prevent cross-contamination, the mother and child libraries were prepared one month apart and sequenced in separate runs. Between roughly 500,000 and 2,300,000 distinct TCR beta clonotypes were identified per donor. Naive TCR beta clonotypes were estimated from low-frequency clonotypes matched to each donor's FACS-determined naive share, without sorting.

The receptor chain draws on TRBV20-1 and TRBJ2-5, with the D gene uncertain. The material sequenced was blood. The TCR sequence derives from a boy younger than 18 in good health. DNA sequence: TGCAGTGCTAGCCCCCCTAATCATGGAGAGACCCAGTACTTC. Translated, it gives CSASPPNHGETQYF.